The 6 T cell receptor beta chains below come from one sample, sequenced in a study of T cell repertoires in cytomegalovirus infection. TCRdb re-called the reads with MiXCR, one entry per CDR3 protein. Of about 140,000 distinct CDR3 sequences in the sample, under 8.5% were seen once. The sequencing input was PBMCs. The receptors stem from a human donor in good health (CMV status not recorded). Some clones in this sample may be carry-over from other donors' samples.

At least ten counts were recorded for this clonotype. The genes are TRBV7-8 and TRBJ2-1, with a weak D call TRBD2 (6 bases). V was trimmed by 7 bases and J by 8 bases, leaving 24 bases between them. CDR3 size: 16 residues. Germline V gives CDR1 SGHVS, CDR2 FQNEAQ. CDR3 residues: CASTLARVLNVDEQFF. CDR3 bases: TGTGCCAGCACCCTAGCGCGGGTACTTAACGTCGATGAGCAGTTCTTC. Full variable domain (missing parts from reference TRBV7-8 and TRBJ2-1): GAGVSQSPRYKVAKRGQDVALRCDPISGHVSLFWYQQALGQGPEFLTYFQNEAQLDKSGLPSDRFFAERPEGSVSTLKIQRTQQEDSAVYLCASTLARVLNVDEQFFGPGTRLTVL.

In the case of this clonotype: Sequence at one end of the junction differs from germline and may be a read error. J is TRBJ1-1 and V is TRBV3-1, with D unresolved. This CDR3 region has 14 residues. Germline V CDR1 and CDR2: LGHDT, YNNKEL (reference sequence). The CDR3 loop is CASSQDLVNNEAFF. The CDR3 region has the DNA TGTGCCAGCAGCCAAGATCTGGTGAACAATGAAGCTTTCTTT. The full variable domain, in which reference TRBV3-1 and TRBJ1-1 provide the parts outside the CDR3, is DTAVSQTPKYLVTQMGNDKSIKCEQNLGHDTMYWYKQDSKKFLKIMFSYNNKELIINETVPNRFSPKSPDKAHLNLHINSLELGDSAVYFCASSQDLVNNEAFFGQGTRLTVV.

This clonotype was observed many times. The gene calls are TRBV7-9 and TRBJ1-3, with TRBD1 matching 7 bases. CDR3 length: 14 residues. Germline V gene sequence: CDR1 SEHNR, CDR2 FQNEAQ (reference sequence). Unmatched junction bases numbered 6, after V lost 3 bases and J lost 7 bases. The CDR3: CASSFSAGGNTIYF. In DNA form, the CDR3 reads TGTGCCAGCAGCTTCTCGGCAGGGGGGAACACCATATATTTT.

The chain employs TRBV3-1 and TRBJ2-1, with 9 nucleotides matching TRBD2. Germline CDR1 and CDR2: LGHDT and YNNKEL (reference sequence). V gave up 4 bases and J gave up 5 bases; unmatched junction bases: 6. The CDR3 spans 15 residues. CDR3 bases: TGTGCCAGCAGCCGGCTAGCGGGGACTAACAATGAGCAGTTCTTC. Translated, it gives CASSRLAGTNNEQFF.

This clonotype was counted many times. V gene TRBV7-2 combines with J gene TRBJ2-3, with 8 bases that match TRBD2. The CDR3 loop spans 15 amino acids. Germline lookup yields CDR1 SGHTA and CDR2 FQGNSA. V trimming: 7 bases; J trimming: 6 bases; junction bases outside the gene matches: 12. The CDR3 sequence: CASTRAGGATDTQYF. The CDR3, as DNA: TGTGCCAGCACCCGAGCCGGGGGGGCCACGGATACGCAGTATTTT.

This clonotype showed up many times. The chain uses TRBV6-1 and TRBJ2-7, with 8 positions matching TRBD1. V was pared by 5 bases and J by 3 bases, with 12 bases of the junction left unmatched. Germline assignment: CDR1 MNHNS and CDR2 SASEGT. CDR3 length: 16 amino acids. CDR3 region: CASSPLRPGGIYEQYF. CDR3 sequence (DNA): TGTGCCAGCAGTCCACTTAGACCAGGGGGCATCTACGAGCAGTACTTC.